This T cell receptor beta chain was captured by sequencing in a study of blood T cell repertoires in COVID-19. Germline V gene data show CDR1 as SGHNT and CDR2 as YYREEE (reference sequence). The V and J ends lost 0 bases and 4 bases, in that order; junction bases with no gene match: 5. The CDR3 is made up of 15 amino acids. The table came from immunoSEQ multiplex PCR; TCRdb's copy has only in-frame clones and leaves some out. The repertoire holds fewer than 250,000 clones, with 65% to 90% as singletons. Sequencing was performed on peripheral blood. This chain uses TRBV5-4 with TRBJ2-7; 9 nucleotides match TRBD2. The receptor was isolated from a woman aged 45-59 years with acute or convalescent COVID-19. The CDR3 sequence: CASSLELAGNYEQYF. DNA of the CDR3: TGTGCCAGCAGCTTGGAACTAGCGGGCAATTACGAGCAGTACTTC.